The next 27 T cell receptor beta chains were all read from a single sample in a study of cytomegalovirus exposure and HLA in healthy donors. PCR used 60 Vbeta primers and 13 Jbeta primers. Assay: immunoSEQ multiplex PCR; the TCRdb copy retains only in-frame clones and omits some. The data show 140,000 to 150,000 clones, and the top ten clones hold 1.6%. Sequenced material: PBMCs. The receptors originated from a woman in her fifties or sixties in good health and CMV-seronegative.

As DNA, the CDR3 is TGTGCCTGGAGTGTAGGTTCTGGGGCAGGCTATGGCTACACCTTC. Translation gives CAWSVGSGAGYGYTF. The chain is built from TRBV30 and TRBJ1-2; the D gene is possibly TRBD1 (5 bases). Looked up from germline, CDR1 is GTSNPN and CDR2 is SVGIG (reference sequence). This CDR3 contains 15 residues. V was cut by 0 bases and J by 4 bases, with 15 bases left in between.

The J gene is TRBJ1-5, the V gene TRBV28; 7 nucleotides agree with TRBD1. CDR3 length equals 21 residues. Per the germline V gene, CDR1 is MDHEN and CDR2 is SYDVKM. V lost 4 bases, J lost 0 bases, and 21 bases stayed unmatched. The CDR3 spells CASSYKPLWDSSKYSNQPQHF. In DNA form, the CDR3 reads TGTGCCAGCAGTTATAAACCACTGTGGGACAGCAGTAAATATAGCAATCAGCCCCAGCATTTT.

The chain links TRBV9 to TRBJ2-2; 8 nucleotides align to TRBD1. J gave up 3 bases and V 4 bases, and 8 bases lay outside the gene matches. Germline loops: CDR1 SGDLS, CDR2 YYNGEE. CDR3 size: 16 residues. DNA of the CDR3: TGTGCCAGCAGCCTTCTGGACAGGGCCTACACCGGGGAGCTGTTTTTT. This encodes CASSLLDRAYTGELFF.

The chain couples TRBV29-1 to TRBJ1-1; 8 bases fit TRBD1. Germline V gene data show CDR1 as SQVTM and CDR2 as ANQGSEA. CDR3 length: 13 amino acids. V lost 7 bases, J lost 9 bases, and 13 bases stayed unmatched. Here the CDR3 DNA reads TGCAGCGCCTCAACTATAGGACAGGGCCAAGCTTTCTTT. It encodes CSASTIGQGQAFF.

The gene calls are TRBV9 and TRBJ1-2; TRBD1 might be the D (6 bases). Deletions cut 1 base from V and 8 bases from J, with 9 bases between. Germline CDR1 and CDR2: SGDLS and YYNGEE. The CDR3 runs 12 residues. The CDR3 loop reads CASSVLGGGYTF. In DNA, the CDR3 is TGTGCCAGCAGCGTACTAGGGGGAGGCTACACCTTC.

This rearrangement joins TRBV2 to TRBJ1-2, with D possibly matching TRBD1 (5 bases). Germline-derived CDR1 and CDR2 are SNHLY and FYNNEI. The germline V and J ends were trimmed by 7 bases and 7 bases, with 28 bases remaining between them. This CDR3 comprises 17 residues. The CDR3 DNA reads TGTGCCAGCACCGTGACAGTCTTAGCCCCCTTAATAGGTGGCTACACCTTC. It yields the protein CASTVTVLAPLIGGYTF. Supplemented by reference TRBV2 and TRBJ1-2, the full variable domain reads EPEVTQTPSHQVTQMGQEVILRCVPISNHLYFYWYRQILGQKVEFLVSFYNNEISEKSEIFDDQFSVERPDGSNFTLKIRSTKLEDSAMYFCASTVTVLAPLIGGYTFGSGTRLTVV.

The genes are TRBV19 and TRBJ2-1, with 7 nucleotides matching TRBD2. Germline lookup yields CDR1 LNHDA and CDR2 SQIVND (reference sequence). The junction had 6 bases not matched to a gene; V was cut back by 7 bases and J by 3 bases. CDR3 size: 14 residues. The CDR3 nucleotides are TGTGCCAGTATGGGGGGGATTAACTACAATGAGCAGTTCTTC. Its protein product is CASMGGINYNEQFF.

This sequence joins TRBV6-6 and TRBJ1-2, with 7 bases that match TRBD1. The trim removed 4 bases at V and 6 bases at J, leaving 5 bases unmatched. Germline CDR1 and CDR2: MNHNY and SVGAGI (reference sequence). The CDR3 contains 13 residues. The CDR3 nucleotides are TGTGCCAGCAGTTTAAGGCAGGGGGATGGCTACACCTTC. Translated: CASSLRQGDGYTF.

The chain has TRBV7-2 and TRBJ2-7; 7 nucleotides line up with TRBD1. CDR1 SGHTA and CDR2 FQGNSA come from the germline V gene. The CDR3 has 16 residues. V was pared by 5 bases and J by 2 bases, with 12 bases of the junction left unmatched. The CDR3 protein is CASSLPGGQAPYEQYF. CDR3 coding DNA: TGTGCCAGCAGCCTCCCCGGCGGACAGGCACCCTACGAGCAGTACTTC.

This chain connects TRBV5-1 to TRBJ2-3, with D possibly TRBD2 on 6 matching bases. The CDR3 contains 16 residues. Per the germline V gene, CDR1 is SGHRS and CDR2 is YFSETQ. Between the trimmed V and J ends, which lost 4 bases and 4 bases, there was a span of 19 bases. The CDR3 sequence: CASSPGLNSWADTQYF. The DNA of the CDR3 is TGCGCCAGCAGCCCCGGACTAAACAGTTGGGCAGATACGCAGTATTTT.

The V call is TRBV7-3, the J call TRBJ1-2; TRBD1 agrees at 11 bases. V shed 5 bases and J 7 bases; nucleotides not matched to a gene: 3. Germline lookup yields CDR1 SGHTA and CDR2 FQGTGA. This CDR3 comprises 13 residues. The CDR3 here is CASSTGTGGGYTF. In DNA, the CDR3 is TGTGCCAGCAGCACCGGGACAGGGGGTGGCTACACCTTC.

The chain combines TRBV19 with TRBJ2-3, with D tentatively TRBD1 (5 bases). The germline CDR1 and CDR2 sequences are LNHDA and SQIVND (reference sequence). The V end was cut by 8 bases, the J end by 2 bases, with 20 bases between. This CDR3 spans 16 amino acids. CDR3 residues: CASPRAKHYNTDTQYF. CDR3 nucleotides: TGTGCCAGTCCCAGGGCAAAACATTACAACACAGATACGCAGTATTTT.

The chain combines TRBV2 with TRBJ1-5; 12 bases are shared with TRBD1. The trim removed 4 bases at V and 0 bases at J, leaving 7 bases unmatched. Germline V lookup: CDR1 SNHLY, CDR2 FYNNEI. The CDR3 contains 18 residues. CDR3 region: CASSGDRGQYYSNQPQHF. CDR3 bases: TGTGCCAGCAGTGGGGACAGGGGGCAATATTATAGCAATCAGCCCCAGCATTTT.

The chain carries TRBV27 and TRBJ2-3; 14 positions agree with TRBD2. J gave up 10 bases and V 5 bases, and 11 bases lay outside the gene matches. The CDR3 runs to 16 residues. Germline lookup yields CDR1 MNHEY and CDR2 SMNVEV (reference sequence). CDR3 nucleotide sequence: TGTGCCAGCAGTCTTTTGGGGACTAGCGGGAGATTGGCGCAGTATTTT. Translating it yields CASSLLGTSGRLAQYF.

The chain recombines TRBV18 with TRBJ1-1; TRBD1 matches at 7 bases. The CDR3 runs 19 residues. Germline-derived CDR1 and CDR2 are KGHSH and LQKENI. The trim removed 0 bases at V and 1 base at J, leaving 14 bases unmatched. The DNA for the CDR3 is TGTGCCAGCTCACCACCGCTGGGGTTAGACAGGGCGGAGAACACTGAAGCTTTCTTT. It yields the protein CASSPPLGLDRAENTEAFF. Drawing the rest from reference TRBV18 and TRBJ1-1, the complete variable domain is NAGVMQNPRHLVRRRGQEARLRCSPMKGHSHVYWYRQLPEEGLKFMVYLQKENIIDESGMPKERFSAEFPKEGPSILRIQQVVRGDSAAYFCASSPPLGLDRAENTEAFFGQGTRLTVV.

J is TRBJ2-5 and V is TRBV2; 10 nucleotides match TRBD2. V trimming: 1 base; J trimming: 4 bases; junction bases outside the gene matches: 6. Germline-derived CDR1 and CDR2 are SNHLY and FYNNEI. This CDR3 spans 16 amino acids. This CDR3 reads CASSEELAGRSETQYF. The CDR3, as DNA: TGTGCCAGCAGTGAAGAACTAGCGGGAAGATCAGAGACCCAGTACTTC.

J is TRBJ2-3 and V is TRBV11-2, with 10 bases lining up with TRBD2. V shed 3 bases and J 2 bases; nucleotides not matched to a gene: 2. Germline-derived CDR1 and CDR2 are SGHAT and FQNNGV. The CDR3 is made up of 15 amino acids. The CDR3 coding sequence is TGTGCCAGCAGCTTTAGCGGGGGGATCACAGATACGCAGTATTTT. Translating it yields CASSFSGGITDTQYF.

The chain employs TRBV19 and TRBJ1-5; D is uncertain. The CDR3 sequence is 14 residues long. V was shortened by 7 bases and J by 6 bases, with 16 bases between the two germline ends. Germline V gives CDR1 LNHDA, CDR2 SQIVND (reference sequence). Here the CDR3 reads CASMAVAAGQPQHF. The CDR3 DNA reads as TGTGCCAGTATGGCGGTCGCGGCGGGTCAGCCCCAGCATTTT.

The chain joins TRBV9 to TRBJ2-1; possibly TRBD2 for D (6 bases). This CDR3 has 11 residues. Germline V gives CDR1 SGDLS, CDR2 YYNGEE. The germline V and J ends were trimmed by 4 bases and 9 bases, with 8 bases remaining between them. The CDR3 is CASSPGGEQFF. In DNA form, the CDR3 reads TGTGCCAGCAGCCCCGGGGGTGAGCAGTTCTTC.

This rearrangement joins TRBV13 to TRBJ2-7, with D tentatively TRBD2 (5 bases). Germline V CDR1 and CDR2: PRHDT, FYEKMQ (reference sequence). The CDR3 sequence is 13 residues long. The V end was cut by 3 bases, the J end by 1 base, with 7 bases between. The CDR3 DNA reads TGTGCCAGCAGCTTCACGGGATCCTACGAGCAGTACTTC. It translates to CASSFTGSYEQYF.

The chain has TRBV9 and TRBJ2-4; TRBD1 matches 8 bases. Germline CDR1 reads SGDLS; CDR2 reads YYNGEE. This CDR3 is 14 amino acids long. Germline trimming cut 0 bases from V and 5 bases from J; bases unmatched to any gene: 1. CDR3 sequence: CASSVGQGQNIQYF. In nucleotides, the CDR3 is TGTGCCAGCAGCGTAGGACAGGGGCAAAACATTCAGTACTTC. Using reference TRBV9 and TRBJ2-4 for the parts outside the CDR3, the full variable domain is DSGVTQTPKHLITATGQRVTLRCSPRSGDLSVYWYQQSLDQGLQFLIQYYNGEERAKGNILERFSAQQFPDLHSELNLSSLELGDSALYFCASSVGQGQNIQYFGAGTRLSVL.

This sequence joins TRBV19 and TRBJ2-1; 9 bases are a match to TRBD2. The CDR3 contains 16 residues. Germline trimming cut 5 bases from V and 8 bases from J; bases unmatched to any gene: 13. CDR1 and CDR2 (germline): LNHDA, SQIVND (reference sequence). CDR3 in DNA: TGTGCCAGTAGTTCCAGGGAGCATAGCGGGGGTGATGAGCAGTTCTTC. Protein product: CASSSREHSGGDEQFF.

The rearrangement links TRBV27 to TRBJ2-3, with 7 bases identical to TRBD1. Germline-derived CDR1 and CDR2 are MNHEY and SMNVEV (reference sequence). CDR3 length: 16 residues. V was pared by 2 bases and J by 4 bases, with 9 bases of the junction left unmatched. CDR3 protein: CASSLPTGSSADTQYF. In nucleotides, the CDR3 is TGTGCCAGCAGTTTACCGACAGGGAGTAGTGCAGATACGCAGTATTTT.

This sequence joins TRBV5-1 and TRBJ2-2; D is unclear. Germline V gives CDR1 SGHRS, CDR2 YFSETQ. Trimming pared 2 bases from V and 4 bases from J, leaving 15 bases between. This CDR3 comprises 16 residues. CDR3 in DNA: TGCGCCAGCAGCTTCCGGAGCTCTACTTTCACCGGGGAGCTGTTTTTT. Amino acid sequence: CASSFRSSTFTGELFF.

The chain is built from TRBV5-1 and TRBJ1-6, with TRBD1 matching 10 bases. CDR3 length equals 13 residues. The V gene end was trimmed by 6 bases and the J gene end by 13 bases; junction bases not matched to a gene: 7. CDR1 SGHRS and CDR2 YFSETQ come from the germline V gene. The CDR3 coding sequence is TGCGCCAGCAAAGGACAGGGGGTTACCCCCCTCCACTTT. It codes for CASKGQGVTPLHF.

In DNA, the CDR3 is TGTGCCAGCAGCTTGTTGAGAACCTACAATGAGCAGTTCTTC. As protein: CASSLLRTYNEQFF. This rearrangement joins TRBV11-1 to TRBJ2-1; D gene unclear. This CDR3 has 14 residues. Germline V gene sequence: CDR1 SGHAT, CDR2 FQDESV (reference sequence). V shed 3 bases and J shed 2 bases, with 8 bases lying between them. Combining the CDR3 with reference TRBV11-1 and TRBJ2-1 gives the whole variable domain EAEVAQSPRYKITEKSQAVAFWCDPISGHATLYWYRQILGQGPELLVQFQDESVVDDSQLPKDRFSAERLKGVDSTLKIQPAELGDSAMYLCASSLLRTYNEQFFGPGTRLTVL.

The V call is TRBV18, the J call TRBJ1-2, with 8 nucleotides matching TRBD1. Trimming removed 1 base from V and 5 bases from J; junction bases left unmatched: 9. The CDR3 is made up of 16 amino acids. The germline gives CDR1 KGHSH, CDR2 LQKENI. CDR3 protein: CASSPLNGQGEYGYTF. CDR3 sequence (DNA): TGTGCCAGCTCACCACTAAATGGACAGGGAGAGTATGGCTACACCTTC.